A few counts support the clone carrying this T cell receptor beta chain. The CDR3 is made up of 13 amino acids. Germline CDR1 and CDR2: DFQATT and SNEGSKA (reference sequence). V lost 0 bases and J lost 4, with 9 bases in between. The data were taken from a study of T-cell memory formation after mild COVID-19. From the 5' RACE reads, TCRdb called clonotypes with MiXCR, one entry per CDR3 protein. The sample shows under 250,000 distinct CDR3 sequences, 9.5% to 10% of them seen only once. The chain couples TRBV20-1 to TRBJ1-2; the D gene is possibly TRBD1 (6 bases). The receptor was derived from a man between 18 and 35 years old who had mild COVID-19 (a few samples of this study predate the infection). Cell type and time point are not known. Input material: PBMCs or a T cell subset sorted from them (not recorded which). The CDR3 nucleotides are TGCAGTGCTAGAGACCAGGGGAGCTATGGCTACACCTTC. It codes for CSARDQGSYGYTF.